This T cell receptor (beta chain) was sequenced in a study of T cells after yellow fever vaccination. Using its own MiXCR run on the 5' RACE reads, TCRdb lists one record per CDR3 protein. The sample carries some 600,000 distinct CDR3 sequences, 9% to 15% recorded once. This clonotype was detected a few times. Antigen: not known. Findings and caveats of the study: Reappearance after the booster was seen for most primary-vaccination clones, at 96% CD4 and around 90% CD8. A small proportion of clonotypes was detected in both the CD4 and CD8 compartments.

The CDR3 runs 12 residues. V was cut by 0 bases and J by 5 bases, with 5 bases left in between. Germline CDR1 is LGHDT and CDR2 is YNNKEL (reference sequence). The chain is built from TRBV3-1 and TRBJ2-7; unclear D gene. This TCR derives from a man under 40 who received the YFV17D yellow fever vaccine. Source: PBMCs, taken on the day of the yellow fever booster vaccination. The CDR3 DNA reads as TGTGCCAGCAGCCAAGAGGTGCACGAGCAGTACTTC. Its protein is CASSQEVHEQYF.